This T cell receptor beta chain was recovered during a study of cytomegalovirus exposure and HLA in healthy donors. The CDR3 is 16 amino acids. Germline V gene data show CDR1 as SGHRS and CDR2 as YFSETQ. V was pared by 3 bases and J by 1 base, with 8 bases of the junction left unmatched. PCR amplification relied on 60 Vbeta primers (plus 13 Jbeta primers). Libraries were prepared by immunoSEQ multiplex PCR; TCRdb keeps only in-frame clonotypes and omits some of them. The sample lists about 130,000 clones, 80% seen once, with more than 4.5% in the top ten. The V gene is TRBV5-1, the J gene TRBJ2-3; 7 bases are a match to TRBD1. The TCR sequence derives from a man aged 25 to 40 in good health. Sample: PBMCs. CDR3 nucleotides: TGCGCCAGCAGCTGGACAGGACCTTCTCGCACAGATACGCAGTATTTT. Its translation is CASSWTGPSRTDTQYF.